This TCR beta chain was identified in a study of T cells in Graves' hyperthyroidism and ophthalmopathy. This clonotype has just a few counts. Graves' hyperthyroidism qualified as stable when ophthalmopathy did not progress within 18 months. Hyperthyroidism, newly diagnosed and lasting under 2 months, affected patients aged 18 to 65. Uncontrolled infection, other autoimmune disease, pregnancy or lactation led to exclusion. Diagnosis relied on clinical symptoms, serum thyroxine and TRAb, thyroid ultrasound and orbital computed tomography. There were TCR beta CDR3 regions amplified from RNA transcripts. An initial round of RT-PCR targeting the TCR CDR3 relied on the HTBI primer set. TCRdb re-called the multiplex PCR reads with MiXCR, one entry per CDR3 protein. The sample gives about 590,000 distinct CDR3 sequences, less than 20% of which show up once; around 6.6% is in the top ten. The V and J ends lost 5 bases and 3 bases, in that order; junction bases with no gene match: 22. The CDR3 extends over 19 amino acids. Germline V gives CDR1 SGHAT, CDR2 FQNNGV.

This chain joins TRBV11-2 and TRBJ2-7, with 7 bases lining up with TRBD2. Sequencing was carried out using blood. The TCR was taken from a woman aged 25-40 years with Graves' hyperthyroidism. The CDR3 DNA sequence: TGTGCCAGCAGCCCCCGGACCGGGGGGTACGTGCGGGATTTCTACGAGCAGTACTTC. Residues: CASSPRTGGYVRDFYEQYF.